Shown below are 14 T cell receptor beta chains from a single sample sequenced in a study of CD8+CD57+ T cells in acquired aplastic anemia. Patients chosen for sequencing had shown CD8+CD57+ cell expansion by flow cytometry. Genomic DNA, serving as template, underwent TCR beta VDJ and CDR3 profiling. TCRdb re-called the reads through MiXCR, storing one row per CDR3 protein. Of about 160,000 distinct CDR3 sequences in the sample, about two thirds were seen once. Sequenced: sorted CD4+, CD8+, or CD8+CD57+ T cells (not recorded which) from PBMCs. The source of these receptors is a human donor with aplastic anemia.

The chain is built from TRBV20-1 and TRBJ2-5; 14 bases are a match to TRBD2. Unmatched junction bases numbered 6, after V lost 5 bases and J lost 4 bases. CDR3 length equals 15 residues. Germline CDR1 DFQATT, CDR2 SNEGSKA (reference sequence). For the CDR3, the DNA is TGCAGTGCTGGCGGGACTAGCGGGAGTTCAGAGACCCAGTACTTC. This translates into CSAGGTSGSSETQYF.

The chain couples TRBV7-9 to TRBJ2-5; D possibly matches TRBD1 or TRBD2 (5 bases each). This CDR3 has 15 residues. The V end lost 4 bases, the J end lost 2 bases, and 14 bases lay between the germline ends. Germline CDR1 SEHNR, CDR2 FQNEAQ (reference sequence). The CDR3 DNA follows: TGTGCCAGCAGCTCATGGGCGTGGGGGCAAGAGACCCAGTACTTC. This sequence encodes CASSSWAWGQETQYF. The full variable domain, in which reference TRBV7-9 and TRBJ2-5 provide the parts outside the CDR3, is DTGVSQNPRHKITKRGQNVTFRCDPISEHNRLYWYRQTLGQGPEFLTYFQNEAQLEKSRLLSDRFSAERPKGSFSTLEIQRTEQGDSAMYLCASSSWAWGQETQYFGPGTRLLVL.

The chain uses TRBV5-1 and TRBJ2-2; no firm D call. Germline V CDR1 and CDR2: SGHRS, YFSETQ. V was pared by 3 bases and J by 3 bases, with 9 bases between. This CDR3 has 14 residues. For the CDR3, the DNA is TGCGCCAGCAGCTACAGCACCCACACCGGGGAGCTGTTTTTT. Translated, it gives CASSYSTHTGELFF. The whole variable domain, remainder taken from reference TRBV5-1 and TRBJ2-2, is KAGVTQTPRYLIKTRGQQVTLSCSPISGHRSVSWYQQTPGQGLQFLFEYFSETQRNKGNFPGRFSGRQFSNSRSEMNVSTLELGDSALYLCASSYSTHTGELFFGEGSRLTVL.

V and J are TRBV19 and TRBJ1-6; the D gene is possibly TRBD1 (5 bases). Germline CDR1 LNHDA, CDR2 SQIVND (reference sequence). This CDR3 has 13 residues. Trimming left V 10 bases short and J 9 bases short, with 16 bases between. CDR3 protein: CATAISGGSPLHF. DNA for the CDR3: TGTGCCACCGCCATAAGTGGGGGTTCACCCCTCCACTTT.

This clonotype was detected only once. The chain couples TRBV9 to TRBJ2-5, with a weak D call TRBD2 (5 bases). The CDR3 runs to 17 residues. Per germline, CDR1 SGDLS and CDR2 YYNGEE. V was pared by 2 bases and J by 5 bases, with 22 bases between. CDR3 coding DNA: TGTGCCAGCAGCGTGGCCGGTAGTAGCCTCCCGGGGGAGACCCAGTACTTC. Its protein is CASSVAGSSLPGETQYF. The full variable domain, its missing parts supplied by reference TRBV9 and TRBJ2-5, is DSGVTQTPKHLITATGQRVTLRCSPRSGDLSVYWYQQSLDQGLQFLIQYYNGEERAKGNILERFSAQQFPDLHSELNLSSLELGDSALYFCASSVAGSSLPGETQYFGPGTRLLVL.

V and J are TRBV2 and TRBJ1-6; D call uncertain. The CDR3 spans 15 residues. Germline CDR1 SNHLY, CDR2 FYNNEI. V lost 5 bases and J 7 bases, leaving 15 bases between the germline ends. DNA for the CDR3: TGTGCCAGCAGTAGAGACTTCAGAGGGAATTCACCCCTCCACTTT. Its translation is CASSRDFRGNSPLHF. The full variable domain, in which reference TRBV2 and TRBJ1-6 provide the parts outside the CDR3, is EPEVTQTPSHQVTQMGQEVILRCVPISNHLYFYWYRQILGQKVEFLVSFYNNEISEKSEIFDDQFSVERPDGSNFTLKIRSTKLEDSAMYFCASSRDFRGNSPLHFGNGTRLTVT.

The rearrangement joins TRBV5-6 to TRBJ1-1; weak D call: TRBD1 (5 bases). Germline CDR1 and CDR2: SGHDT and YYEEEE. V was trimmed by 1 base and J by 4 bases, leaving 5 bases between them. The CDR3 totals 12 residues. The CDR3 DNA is TGTGCCAGCAGCTTGAGGGGCACTGAAGCTTTCTTT. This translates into CASSLRGTEAFF. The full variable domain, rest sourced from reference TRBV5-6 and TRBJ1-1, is DAGVTQSPTHLIKTRGQQVTLRCSPKSGHDTVSWYQQALGQGPQFIFQYYEEEERQRGNFPDRFSGHQFPNYSSELNVNALLLGDSALYLCASSLRGTEAFFGQGTRLTVV.

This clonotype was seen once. CDR3 loop: CASSFRTESYEQYF. CDR3 in DNA: TGTGCCAGCAGCTTTAGGACAGAAAGCTACGAGCAGTACTTC. The V gene is TRBV7-9, the J gene TRBJ2-7, with D possibly TRBD1 on 6 matching bases. This CDR3 region has 14 residues. CDR1 is SEHNR, CDR2 FQNEAQ, per germline (reference sequence). V lost 3 bases and J lost 3, with 12 bases in between.

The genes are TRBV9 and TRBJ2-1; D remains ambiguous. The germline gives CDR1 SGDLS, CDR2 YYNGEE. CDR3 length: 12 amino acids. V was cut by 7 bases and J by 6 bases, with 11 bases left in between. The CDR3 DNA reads TGTGCCAGCTCGGACCCCTTCAATGAGCAGTTCTTC. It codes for CASSDPFNEQFF.

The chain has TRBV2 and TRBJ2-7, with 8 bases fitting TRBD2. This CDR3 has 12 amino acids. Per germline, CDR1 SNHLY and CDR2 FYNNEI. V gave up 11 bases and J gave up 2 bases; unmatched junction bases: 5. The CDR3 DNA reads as TGTGCCTCCAACGGGGGGGCCTACGAGCAGTACTTC. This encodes CASNGGAYEQYF.

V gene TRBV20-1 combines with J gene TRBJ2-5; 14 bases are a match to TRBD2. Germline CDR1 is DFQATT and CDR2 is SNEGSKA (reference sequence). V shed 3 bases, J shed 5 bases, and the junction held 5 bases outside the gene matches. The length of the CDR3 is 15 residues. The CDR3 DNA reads TGCAGTGCTAGGGGACTAGCGGGAGTAGTCGAGACCCAGTACTTC. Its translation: CSARGLAGVVETQYF.

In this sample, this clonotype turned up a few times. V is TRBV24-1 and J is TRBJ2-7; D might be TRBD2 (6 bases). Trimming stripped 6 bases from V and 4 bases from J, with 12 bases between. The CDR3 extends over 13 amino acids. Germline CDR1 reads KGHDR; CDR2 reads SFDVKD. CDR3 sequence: CATSLGGKYEQYF. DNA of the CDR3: TGTGCCACCAGTCTCGGGGGAAAATACGAGCAGTACTTC.

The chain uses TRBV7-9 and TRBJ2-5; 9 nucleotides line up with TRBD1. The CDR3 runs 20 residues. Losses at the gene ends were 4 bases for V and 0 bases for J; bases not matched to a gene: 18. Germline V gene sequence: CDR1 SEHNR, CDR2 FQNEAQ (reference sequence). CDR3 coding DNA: TGTGCCAGCAGCTCGGCGGGGCCGACAGGGGGGTTTGGGTACCAAGAGACCCAGTACTTC. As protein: CASSSAGPTGGFGYQETQYF.

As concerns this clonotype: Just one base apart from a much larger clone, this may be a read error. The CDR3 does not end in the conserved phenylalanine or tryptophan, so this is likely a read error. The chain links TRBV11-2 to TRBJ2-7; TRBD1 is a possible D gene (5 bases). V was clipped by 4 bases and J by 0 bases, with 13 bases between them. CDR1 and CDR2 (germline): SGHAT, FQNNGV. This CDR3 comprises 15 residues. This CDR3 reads CASSSAVRASYEQYL. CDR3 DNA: TGTGCCAGCAGCTCCGCCGTCAGGGCCTCCTACGAGCAGTACCTC.